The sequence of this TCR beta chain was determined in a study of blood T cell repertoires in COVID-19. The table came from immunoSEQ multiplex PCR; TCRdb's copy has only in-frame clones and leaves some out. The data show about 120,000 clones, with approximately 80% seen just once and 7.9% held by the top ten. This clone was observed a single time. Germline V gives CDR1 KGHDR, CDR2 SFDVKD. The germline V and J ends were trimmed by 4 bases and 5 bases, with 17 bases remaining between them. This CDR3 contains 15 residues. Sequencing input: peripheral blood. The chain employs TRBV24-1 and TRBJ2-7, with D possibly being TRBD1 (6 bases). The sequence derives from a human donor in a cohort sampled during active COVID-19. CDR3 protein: CATSDRTVTRNEQYF. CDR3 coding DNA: TGTGCCACCAGTGACCGGACAGTTACCCGGAACGAGCAGTACTTC.